This T cell receptor beta chain was captured in a study of T cell changes during pregnancy in multiple sclerosis. The CDR3 runs to 14 residues. V was pared by 8 bases and J by 4 bases, with 10 bases of the junction left unmatched. Germline CDR1 and CDR2: SNHLY and FYNNEI. Repertoires were generated with immunoSEQ multiplex PCR, while TCRdb's copy carries only in-frame clones and drops some. The sample has more than 85,000 clones; almost 95% are singletons. The chain couples TRBV2 to TRBJ2-5; TRBD1 matches at 7 bases. The sample in question was peripheral blood, obtained before pregnancy. This TCR was sampled from a female donor with multiple sclerosis, enrolled in a pregnancy study. CDR3 sequence (DNA): TGTGCCAGCCGCCCTGACAGGGCGGCAGAGACCCAGTACTTC. Translated, it gives CASRPDRAAETQYF.